The present T cell receptor (beta chain) was sequenced within a study of cytomegalovirus exposure and HLA in healthy donors. This clone was recorded once. Antigen unknown. Primers included in the PCR were 60 Vbeta and 13 Jbeta primers. Using immunoSEQ multiplex PCR, the repertoire was profiled, and TCRdb retains in-frame clones only, with some absent. The table records around 100,000 clones, roughly 71% of them present only once. CDR3 length: 18 amino acids. The J segment lost 4 bases and the V segment lost 5 bases, leaving 15 bases of the junction unmatched. Germline-derived CDR1 and CDR2 are LGHNT and FRNRAP. The study, taken as a whole, reports: In a later analysis, compared with equally common non-associated chains, HLA-associated beta chains were more expanded. It was in a later analysis that TCR association rates were seen to vary by HLA locus, highest for DRB1 and lowest for HLA-C. Sequencing likely generated an artifact that appeared as a cluster of highly shared sequence variants. Some 16,000 TCR beta sequences were associated with HLA alleles at 0.05 false discovery rate in a later analysis.

This TCR derives from a man aged 50-59 years in good health and CMV-seronegative. The sequenced material came from PBMCs. V usage is TRBV12-5 and J usage is TRBJ1-4; TRBD1 matches 8 bases. The DNA of the CDR3 is TGTGCTAGTGGTCCCACGGACAGGGCCAATCTCCTTAATGAAAAACTGTTTTTT. This sequence encodes CASGPTDRANLLNEKLFF.